These 10 T cell receptor beta chains were sequenced from one sample in a study of spatial heterogeneity in lung cancer. The time point: sample taken at primary tumor resection. Whole RNA, isolated from tumor, nontumor lung or frozen PBMC, was sequenced without prior sorting. TCRdb independently ran MiXCR on the 5' RACE reads; one entry per CDR3 protein. The sample yields around 10,000 distinct CDR3 sequences, roughly 4% seen once. Sequencing used normal lung tissue next to the tumor, obtained at surgery. The receptors come from a male donor with early-stage non-small cell lung cancer.

Many counts were recorded for this clonotype. Little can be read into the size of this beta chain, an off-target read in a library designed for alpha chains. The chain combines TRBV29-1 with TRBJ2-1; D might be TRBD1 (5 bases). The CDR3 covers 14 residues. Trimming left V 2 bases short and J 2 bases short, with 10 bases between. Per germline, CDR1 SQVTM and CDR2 ANQGSEA. This CDR3 reads CSVEPQGAYNEQFF. The CDR3, as DNA: TGCAGCGTTGAACCTCAGGGTGCCTACAATGAGCAGTTCTTC.

This clonotype was counted many times. This beta chain came through as a stray read in a library set up for alpha chains, and its size says little. The chain carries TRBV2 and TRBJ2-7, with 7 bases matching TRBD1. The CDR3 loop spans 12 amino acids. Trimming at V came to 10 bases and at J to 4 bases, leaving 7 bases not matched to a gene. The germline CDR1 and CDR2 sequences are SNHLY and FYNNEI. The CDR3 region has the DNA TGTGCCACCGGGACAGCCGTTTACGAGCAGTACTTC. Translating gives CATGTAVYEQYF.

Relative to its sample, this clonotype is medium-sized. For a library built for alpha chains, this beta chain is a stray read; little rests on its size. V is TRBV28 and J is TRBJ2-7; 9 bases map to TRBD1. The CDR3 is 13 residues long. Germline loops: CDR1 MDHEN, CDR2 SYDVKM. V was clipped by 10 bases and J by 7 bases; unmatched bases: 11. The CDR3 DNA reads as TGTGCCACTTGCCGGGACAGGGCTAGAGAGCAGTACTTC. It codes for CATCRDRAREQYF.

This clonotype is medium-sized. This beta chain turned up in a library designed for alpha chains; as an off-target read, its abundance says little. V is TRBV20-1 and J is TRBJ2-1; 7 nucleotides line up with TRBD2. Germline values: CDR1 DFQATT, CDR2 SNEGSKA (reference sequence). This CDR3 region has 15 residues. The V segment lost 1 base and the J segment 1 base; nucleotides outside the gene matches: 4. The CDR3 region is CSARAASGSYNEQFF. CDR3 in DNA: TGCAGTGCTAGAGCGGCTAGCGGATCCTACAATGAGCAGTTCTTC.

This clonotype has ten or more counts. Because the library targeted alpha chains, this beta chain is an off-target read whose size means little. The gene calls are TRBV2 and TRBJ2-2; 14 bases are a match to TRBD2. The CDR3 spans 19 residues. The V gene end was trimmed by 3 bases and the J gene end by 5 bases; junction bases not matched to a gene: 11. Germline V gene lookup returns CDR1 SNHLY and CDR2 FYNNEI. CDR3 nucleotides: TGTGCCAGCAGTGAGTCCGCGGGACTAGCGGGAGTTGGGACCGGGGAGCTGTTTTTT. Translating it yields CASSESAGLAGVGTGELFF.

Judged by abundance, this clonotype is medium-sized (0.01 to 0.1%). This beta chain slipped into a library made for alpha chains as a stray read, so its size is not meaningful. The chain combines TRBV6-4 with TRBJ2-2; TRBD2 matches at 12 bases. Germline-derived CDR1 and CDR2 are MRHNA and SNTAGT. The CDR3 has 15 amino acids. V trimming: 6 bases; J trimming: 6 bases; junction bases outside the gene matches: 5. The CDR3 DNA sequence: TGTGCCAGCAGGAAGACTAGCGGGAGCCCCGGGGAGCTGTTTTTT. Its translation is CASRKTSGSPGELFF.

This clonotype is labeled as medium-sized. This beta chain lies outside the target of a library built for alpha chains; its clone size means little. The CDR3 nucleotides are TGTGCCAGCAGCTTAGTTAGGATCGGGCTTTCTCTCGGCTACACCTTC. It codes for CASSLVRIGLSLGYTF. This chain links TRBV11-2 with TRBJ1-2, with D uncertain. The CDR3 covers 16 residues. CDR1 is SGHAT, CDR2 FQNNGV, per germline. Trimming shortened V by 1 base and J by 8 bases, and 20 bases separated the two germline ends.

This clonotype is medium-sized (0.01 to 0.1%) by share. The size of this beta chain means little, since it is a stray read in a library made for alpha chains. V and J are TRBV12-5 and TRBJ2-2; a possible D gene is TRBD1 (6 bases). V was clipped by 7 bases and J by 0 bases, with 12 bases between them. CDR3 length equals 15 residues. Germline CDR1 is LGHNT and CDR2 is FRNRAP. The CDR3 region has the DNA TGTGCTAGTGCCAAGGACAGTCCGAACACCGGGGAGCTGTTTTTT. Its protein product is CASAKDSPNTGELFF.

There are many counts of this clonotype. The library was designed around alpha chains, so this beta chain is a stray read whose abundance carries little weight. This chain uses TRBV6-6 with TRBJ2-6; 9 bases agree with TRBD1. The CDR3 runs to 18 residues. Trimming removed 2 bases from V and 4 bases from J; junction bases left unmatched: 9. Germline V CDR1 and CDR2: MNHNY, SVGAGI (reference sequence). The chain's CDR3 is CASSYPPGTGFGANVLTF. Here the CDR3 DNA reads TGTGCCAGCAGTTACCCTCCCGGGACAGGGTTCGGGGCCAACGTCCTGACTTTC.

This clonotype has at least ten counts. As an off-target read in a library built for alpha chains, this beta chain has a frequency of little significance. The chain employs TRBV12-3 or TRBV12-4 and TRBJ1-6, with a tentative D call TRBD1 (5 bases). This CDR3 is 15 amino acids long. The V and J ends lost 3 bases and 7 bases respectively, with 13 bases between them. The CDR3 coding sequence is TGTGCCAGCAGTTTCCAAGGCCAGGGCAATTCACCCCTCCACTTT. It translates to CASSFQGQGNSPLHF.